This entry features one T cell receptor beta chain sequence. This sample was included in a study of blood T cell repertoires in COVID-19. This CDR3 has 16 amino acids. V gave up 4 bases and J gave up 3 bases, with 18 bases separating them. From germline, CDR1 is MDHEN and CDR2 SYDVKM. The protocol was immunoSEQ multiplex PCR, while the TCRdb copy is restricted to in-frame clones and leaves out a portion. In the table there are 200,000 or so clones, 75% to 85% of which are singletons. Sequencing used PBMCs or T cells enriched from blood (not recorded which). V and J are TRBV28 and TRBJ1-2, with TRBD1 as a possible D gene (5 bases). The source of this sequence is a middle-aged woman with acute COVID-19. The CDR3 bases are TGTGCCAGCAGTTCCCCTCCGGGACTGATCTACTATGGCTACACCTTC. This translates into CASSSPPGLIYYGYTF.